This TCR beta chain was recovered during a study of blood T cell repertoires in COVID-19. About the study: Specimens from acute and convalescent COVID-19 originated in the United States, Italy and Spain.

The CDR3 has 14 amino acids. The germline CDR1 and CDR2 sequences are MNHEY and SVGAGI. With V trimmed by 8 bases and J by 3 bases, 8 bases remained unmatched. Per the original methods: By means of reference gene primer amplification, nucleated cell counts were estimated. This table comes from immunoSEQ multiplex PCR, and its TCRdb copy is limited to in-frame clones, with some not included. V and J calls and clone size follow that table, whereas D and trimming were derived from the DNA. Of about 78,000 clones listed, less than 95% are singletons. The chain couples TRBV6-5 to TRBJ2-5; 8 bases are shared with TRBD1. This sequence was found in a woman in her forties or fifties in a cohort sampled during active COVID-19. The sequencing sample was made of peripheral blood. DNA for the CDR3: TGTGCCAGCGGGCCTAGACAGGGGAAAGAGACCCAGTACTTC. This encodes CASGPRQGKETQYF.